The rows below give T cell receptor beta chains drawn from one sample of a study of immune evolution from preneoplasia to lung adenocarcinoma. Clones were sequenced by immunoSEQ multiplex PCR, and TCRdb holds only the in-frame ones, with some missing. The table lists 1,500 to 2,000 clones, around 70% of them singletons. Material for sequencing was FFPE minimally invasive lung adenocarcinoma tissue. Receptors were obtained from a person aged 60-80 years with lung adenocarcinoma. Both conserved end residues are part of each CDR3. A D gene is named only where the DNA matches it firmly. Part of the rows lack a size; the others show once, few, many or a class for expanded clones.

TRBV13	-	TRBD2	TRBJ2-1	CASSPGLAVFSYNEQFF	TGTGCCAGCAGCCCCGGACTAGCGGTGTTCTCCTACAATGAGCAGTTCTTC
TRBV7-2	-	-	TRBJ2-7	CASSPPSYYEQYF	TGTGCCAGCAGCCCCCCTAGCTACTACGAGCAGTACTTC
TRBV5-1	-	-	TRBJ2-2	CASSLTSGETGELFF	TGCGCCAGCAGCTTGACGTCGGGGGAGACCGGGGAGCTGTTTTTT
TRBV7-2	-	-	TRBJ1-1	CASSTGRTVNTEAFF	TGTGCCAGCAGCACGGGAAGGACAGTAAACACTGAAGCTTTCTTT
TRBV5-1	-	-	TRBJ2-7	CASSLAPYEQYF	TGCGCCAGCAGCTTGGCCCCCTACGAGCAGTACTTC
TRBV7-2	-	TRBD2	TRBJ2-3	CASTRVAGGFTDTQYF	TGTGCCAGCACCCGGGTGGCGGGGGGGTTCACAGATACGCAGTATTTT
TRBV4-1	-	-	TRBJ1-1	CASSRSERDGGNTEAFF	TGCGCCAGCAGCCGTTCCGAAAGGGACGGGGGGAACACTGAAGCTTTCTTT
TRBV9	-	-	TRBJ2-5	CASSVVGVGQETQYF	TGTGCCAGCAGCGTAGTGGGCGTGGGGCAAGAGACCCAGTACTTC
TRBV30	-	-	TRBJ1-2	CAWSVQGQGYGYTF	TGTGCCTGGAGTGTACAGGGCCAAGGGTATGGCTACACCTTC
TRBV6-4	-	-	TRBJ2-7	CASSALAGGYEQYF	TGTGCCAGCAGTGCCCTAGCAGGAGGCTACGAGCAGTACTTC
TRBV18	-	TRBD1	TRBJ1-3	CASSPSPGQPANTIYF	TGTGCCAGCTCACCATCCCCGGGACAGCCAGCAAACACCATATATTTT
TRBV7-7	-	-	TRBJ2-7	CASSFNRAGEQYF	TGTGCTAGCAGCTTTAACAGGGCGGGGGAGCAGTACTTC
TRBV5-1	-	TRBD2	TRBJ2-1	CASSLDSGLEYNEQFF	TGCGCCAGCAGCTTGGATTCGGGACTAGAATACAATGAGCAGTTCTTC
TRBV7-2	few	TRBD1	TRBJ2-5	CASRVGQAQETQYF	TGTGCCAGCAGAGTCGGACAGGCCCAAGAGACCCAGTACTTC
TRBV28	-	TRBD2	TRBJ2-7	CASRTSGGKEQYF	TGTGCCAGCAGGACTAGCGGGGGTAAAGAGCAGTACTTC
TRBV11-2	-	-	TRBJ1-6	CASSFQVNSPLHF	TGTGCCAGCAGCTTTCAAGTTAATTCACCCCTCCACTTT
TRBV6-1	-	TRBD1	TRBJ2-7	CASSEPGQSSYEQYF	TGTGCCAGCAGTGAGCCGGGACAGTCGTCCTACGAGCAGTACTTC
TRBV20-1	large	TRBD1	TRBJ1-2	CSADRGYYTF	TGCAGTGCAGACAGGGGGTACTACACCTTC
TRBV2	once	-	TRBJ2-3	CASRGDTDTQYF	TGTGCCAGCAGAGGGGACACAGATACGCAGTATTTT
TRBV30	-	-	TRBJ2-2	CAWSAGIVNTGELFF	TGTGCCTGGAGTGCCGGGATCGTGAACACCGGGGAGCTGTTTTTT
TRBV19	-	TRBD1	TRBJ2-6	CASNEAGQEASGANVLTF	TGTGCCAGTAACGAGGCGGGACAGGAGGCGTCTGGGGCCAACGTCCTGACTTTC
TRBV14	-	-	TRBJ2-1	CASSVNNEQFF	TGTGCCAGCAGTGTCAACAATGAGCAGTTCTTC
TRBV18	-	TRBD1	TRBJ1-1	CASIRTGGRTEAFF	TGTGCCAGCATACGGACAGGGGGCCGTACTGAAGCTTTCTTT
TRBV29-1	once	-	TRBJ1-2	CSVGEVVRQENYGYTF	TGCAGCGTTGGAGAAGTGGTGAGACAGGAAAACTATGGCTACACCTTC
TRBV18	few	TRBD1	TRBJ2-1	CASSVGQGHNEQFF	TGTGCCAGCTCAGTTGGACAGGGCCACAATGAGCAGTTCTTC
TRBV28	-	-	TRBJ1-4	CASSFDIVLTGEKLFF	TGTGCCAGCAGTTTCGATATCGTCTTAACGGGGGAAAAACTGTTTTTT
TRBV14	-	-	TRBJ1-2	CASSQVATALGLYGYTF	TGTGCCAGCAGCCAAGTGGCGACAGCTCTGGGGCTCTATGGCTACACCTTC
TRBV12-5	-	-	TRBJ1-4	CASGFSGAEGKLFF	TGTGCTAGTGGTTTTTCGGGGGCTGAAGGAAAACTGTTTTTT
TRBV30	few	TRBD1	TRBJ1-3	CAWRGQAGNTIYF	TGTGCCTGGAGAGGACAGGCTGGAAACACCATATATTTT
TRBV6-5	-	TRBD1	TRBJ2-5	CASSGTGGETQYF	TGTGCCAGCAGTGGGACAGGGGGGGAGACCCAGTACTTC
TRBV7-2	-	-	TRBJ2-7	CASSLAGSSYEQYF	TGTGCCAGCAGCTTAGCAGGGTCGTCCTACGAGCAGTACTTC
TRBV6-1	few	-	TRBJ1-1	CASSERGGGDTEAFF	TGTGCCAGCAGTGAAAGGGGCGGGGGGGACACTGAAGCTTTCTTT
TRBV15	few	-	TRBJ2-1	CATSREVVHEQFF	TGTGCCACCAGCAGAGAAGTCGTCCATGAGCAGTTCTTC
TRBV10-2	-	TRBD2	TRBJ2-1	CASSELAGGSYNEQFF	TGCGCCAGCAGTGAGTTAGCGGGGGGTTCATACAATGAGCAGTTCTTC
TRBV11-2	-	-	TRBJ1-2	CASSLVPGGYTF	TGTGCCAGCAGCTTAGTTCCTGGTGGCTACACCTTC
TRBV5-1	-	-	TRBJ1-5	CASSLEGGREQPQHF	TGCGCCAGCAGCTTGGAGGGGGGCCGAGAACAGCCCCAGCATTTT
TRBV12-5	few	-	TRBJ2-3	CASGLPTESTDTQYF	TGTGCTAGTGGTTTGCCTACAGAATCCACAGATACGCAGTATTTT
TRBV28	-	TRBD1	TRBJ2-7	CASSFDREEGYEQYF	TGTGCCAGCAGTTTTGACAGGGAAGAAGGCTACGAGCAGTACTTC
TRBV9	-	-	TRBJ2-1	CASSSRPSDEQFF	TGTGCCAGCAGCTCGCGACCCTCGGATGAGCAGTTCTTC
TRBV28	-	-	TRBJ1-2	CASSPRRGAGNYGYTF	TGTGCCAGCAGCCCTAGGAGGGGCGCGGGTAACTATGGCTACACCTTC
TRBV27	-	-	TRBJ1-6	CASGALGSIGNSPLHF	TGTGCCAGCGGTGCTTTAGGTTCAATAGGTAATTCACCCCTCCACTTT
TRBV4-1	-	TRBD2	TRBJ2-3	CASSQATGVAGLLNTQYF	TGCGCCAGCAGCCAGGCCACGGGGGTAGCGGGGTTACTAAATACGCAGTATTTT
TRBV4-1	-	TRBD1	TRBJ2-6	CASSQWDRDPGANVLTF	TGCGCCAGCAGCCAATGGGACAGGGACCCTGGGGCCAACGTCCTGACTTTC
TRBV11-2	-	-	TRBJ2-3	CASSLEADDTQYF	TGTGCCAGCAGCTTAGAGGCCGATGATACGCAGTATTTT
TRBV6-5	once	TRBD1	TRBJ1-6	CASRRTGRNSPLHF	TGTGCCAGCAGAAGGACAGGGAGAAATTCACCCCTCCACTTT
TRBV18	few	TRBD1	TRBJ1-1	CASSPPSTGSNTEAFF	TGTGCCAGCTCACCACCGTCGACAGGGTCGAACACTGAAGCTTTCTTT
TRBV11-2	-	-	TRBJ1-5	CASSPTGSDQPQHF	TGTGCCAGCAGCCCGACAGGATCGGATCAGCCCCAGCATTTT
TRBV29-1	-	-	TRBJ2-3	CSLSGDTQGTDTQYF	TGCAGCCTATCGGGAGACACACAGGGCACAGATACGCAGTATTTT
TRBV5-3	-	-	TRBJ2-7	CARSLAQGALYEQYF	TGTGCCAGAAGCTTGGCACAGGGTGCCCTCTACGAGCAGTACTTC
TRBV4-2	-	TRBD2	TRBJ2-1	CASSHGLAGGYNEQFF	TGTGCCAGCAGCCATGGACTAGCGGGGGGCTACAATGAGCAGTTCTTC
TRBV5-1	-	-	TRBJ1-2	CASSLDGPGIRGYTF	TGCGCCAGCAGCTTGGACGGGCCAGGGATCAGGGGCTACACCTTC
TRBV6-6	-	-	TRBJ2-5	CASRFSAPVQEQYF	TGTGCCAGCAGGTTCTCGGCCCCCGTTCAGGAGCAGTACTTC
TRBV9	-	TRBD2	TRBJ2-3	CASSIGTSGGDTQYF	TGTGCCAGCAGCATAGGGACTAGCGGGGGGGATACGCAGTATTTT
TRBV11-2	-	TRBD1	TRBJ2-2	CASRPTGATGELFF	TGTGCCAGCAGACCGACAGGGGCCACCGGGGAGCTGTTTTTT
TRBV5-6	few	-	TRBJ2-1	CASSFIRQVPNEQFF	TGTGCCAGCAGCTTTATACGTCAGGTCCCCAATGAGCAGTTCTTC
TRBV27	-	TRBD1	TRBJ2-7	CASSAGTGPYEQYF	TGTGCCAGCAGTGCTGGGACAGGGCCCTACGAGCAGTACTTC
TRBV7-7	-	-	TRBJ2-7	CASSLEAGTEQYF	TGTGCTAGCAGCTTAGAGGCAGGGACCGAGCAGTACTTC
TRBV5-6	-	TRBD1	TRBJ1-1	CASSLGQGYSEAFF	TGTGCCAGCAGCTTGGGACAGGGTTACAGTGAAGCTTTCTTT